This record looks at one T cell receptor beta chain sequence and its context. Its antigen is not known. This CDR3 region has 14 residues. V lost 4 bases, J lost 4 bases, and 13 bases lay in between. The germline CDR1 and CDR2 sequences are MNHNS and SASEGT. The data belong to a study of cytomegalovirus exposure and HLA in healthy donors. The study, taken as a whole, reports: In an earlier analysis, about 90% or about 30%: the productive usage of most TCR beta V segments.

Both 60 Vbeta primers and 13 Jbeta primers went into the PCR. The assay was immunoSEQ multiplex PCR, and TCRdb's table has in-frame clones only and misses some. The data show 150,000 to 200,000 clones, around 80% seen once. The specimen sequenced was PBMCs. The rearrangement links TRBV6-1 to TRBJ1-2; tentative D call: TRBD1 (5 bases). This receptor was identified in a woman aged 30 to 39 in good health and CMV-seronegative. CDR3 coding DNA: TGTGCCAGCAGTGGGGAAAGGGGTGGCTATGGCTACACCTTC. As protein: CASSGERGGYGYTF.